One TCR beta chain is described in this entry. The PCR contained 60 Vbeta and 13 Jbeta primers. Sequencing was performed with immunoSEQ multiplex PCR; in TCRdb, only in-frame clones are kept and a portion is missing. In the table there are roughly 120,000 clones, roughly 66% of which are singletons. This specimen belongs to a study of cytomegalovirus exposure and HLA in healthy donors. V was cut by 3 bases and J by 10 bases, with 13 bases left in between. From germline, CDR1 is MNHEY and CDR2 SMNVEV (reference sequence). This CDR3 region has 14 residues. The sequencing input was PBMCs. This TCR was recovered from a man aged 55 to 69 in good health and CMV-seropositive. The chain is built from TRBV27 and TRBJ1-6, with D perhaps matching TRBD1 (5 bases). The CDR3 DNA reads TGTGCCAGCAGTTTCCTGGCGGGGGGGTCACCCCTCCACTTT. Residues: CASSFLAGGSPLHF.